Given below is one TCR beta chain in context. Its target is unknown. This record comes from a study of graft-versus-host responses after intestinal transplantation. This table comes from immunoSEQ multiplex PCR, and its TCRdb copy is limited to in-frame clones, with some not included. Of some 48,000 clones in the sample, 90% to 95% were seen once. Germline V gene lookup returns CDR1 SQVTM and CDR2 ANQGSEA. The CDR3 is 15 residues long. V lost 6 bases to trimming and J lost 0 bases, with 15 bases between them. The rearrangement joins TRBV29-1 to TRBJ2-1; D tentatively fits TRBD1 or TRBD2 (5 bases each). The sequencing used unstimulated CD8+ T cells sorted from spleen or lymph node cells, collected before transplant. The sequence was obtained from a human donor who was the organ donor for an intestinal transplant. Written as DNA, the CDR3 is TGCAGCGTAGAACCGGGACGGAGCTCCTACAATGAGCAGTTCTTC. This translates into CSVEPGRSSYNEQFF.